This T cell receptor beta chain derives from a study of a mutant IDH1 vaccine in newly diagnosed glioma. Study at large: Males made up approximately 62% and females roughly 40% of treated patients, whose mean age was approximately 41 years. Prior therapy was radiotherapy, temozolomide, or both; most received both.

Described time point: week 23, last vaccination. It was 300 ug of mutant IDH1 20-mer peptide that made up each vaccine dose, given with topical imiquimod. Germline V gives CDR1 SGDLS, CDR2 YYNGEE. V was clipped by 0 bases and J by 5 bases; unmatched bases: 4. The CDR3 is made up of 14 amino acids. The repertoire was sequenced with immunoSEQ multiplex PCR; TCRdb's copy has only in-frame clones and lacks some. The data hold 60,000 to 85,000 clones, with 75% to 90% observed a single time. As to this clone: Its specificity is unknown.

This receptor was identified in a woman aged 45 to 65 with glioma. This chain connects TRBV9 to TRBJ2-5; 7 nucleotides match TRBD1. Sequences were derived from PBMCs, sampled from a glioma patient whose treatment included an IDH1 peptide vaccine. Here the CDR3 DNA reads TGTGCCAGCAGCGTAGAAGGGGGCTGGGAGACCCAGTACTTC. It yields the protein CASSVEGGWETQYF.